Below are 30 T cell receptor beta chains sequenced from a single sample in a study of shared clonotypes between healthy human individuals. TCRdb's table, derived via immunoSEQ multiplex PCR, lists solely in-frame clones and lacks some. The data hold about 1.5 million clones, with 98% observed a single time. Sequencing used naive CD4+ T cells sorted from blood. Noted subset: CD45RA+ positively selected. These receptors were collected from a man younger than 45 in good health.

The V and J genes are TRBV4-1 and TRBJ2-1; D is tentatively TRBD1 or TRBD2 (7 bases each). Germline V gene data show CDR1 as MGHRA and CDR2 as YSYEKL. CDR3 length: 15 residues. Between the trimmed V and J ends, which lost 4 bases and 6 bases, there was a span of 16 bases. The CDR3 region is CASSPLGQRGNEQFF. In DNA form, the CDR3 reads TGCGCCAGCAGCCCCTTGGGACAGCGGGGCAATGAGCAGTTCTTC.

This rearrangement joins TRBV9 to TRBJ1-5, with D unclear. CDR1 and CDR2 (germline): SGDLS, YYNGEE. The V end was cut by 4 bases, the J end by 0 bases, with 11 bases between. The CDR3 is 15 amino acids. The chain's CDR3 is CASSPDSYSNQPQHF. The DNA for the CDR3 is TGTGCCAGCAGCCCAGACTCCTATAGCAATCAGCCCCAGCATTTT.

The chain employs TRBV9 and TRBJ1-5; 8 nucleotides align to TRBD1. Germline V gives CDR1 SGDLS, CDR2 YYNGEE. V was clipped by 0 bases and J by 2 bases; unmatched bases: 7. This CDR3 region has 17 residues. For the CDR3, the DNA is TGTGCCAGCAGCGTAGGTCCAGGGGGCAACGGCAATCAGCCCCAGCATTTT. Its translation is CASSVGPGGNGNQPQHF.

CDR3 coding DNA: TGTGCCAGCTCAGTTCTTAGCAATCAGCCCCAGCATTTT. Protein product: CASSVLSNQPQHF. The chain has TRBV18 and TRBJ1-5; unclear D gene. Trimming pared 5 bases from V and 0 bases from J, leaving 5 bases between. The germline V gene encodes CDR1 KGHSH and CDR2 LQKENI. CDR3 size: 13 residues.

The chain is built from TRBV9 and TRBJ1-5; D unclear. The CDR3 has 15 residues. Germline values: CDR1 SGDLS, CDR2 YYNGEE. Trimming cost V 0 bases and J 0 bases, with 7 bases left between them. CDR3 amino acids: CASSVEGASNQPQHF. The CDR3 DNA sequence: TGTGCCAGCAGCGTAGAAGGCGCTAGCAATCAGCCCCAGCATTTT.

Note on this clone: At the DNA level, this CDR3 is encoded by other sequences in the same sample as well. The chain uses TRBV5-1 and TRBJ2-4; D might be TRBD1 (5 bases). V lost 0 bases to trimming and J lost 0 bases, with 7 bases between them. Germline V lookup: CDR1 SGHRS, CDR2 YFSETQ. The CDR3 is 15 amino acids. The DNA of the CDR3 is TGCGCCAGCAGCTTGGGGACATTAGCCAAAAACATTCAGTACTTC. Protein: CASSLGTLAKNIQYF.

The chain links TRBV5-4 to TRBJ1-3, with unresolved D. This CDR3 contains 17 residues. Germline V gene lookup returns CDR1 SGHNT and CDR2 YYREEE (reference sequence). Trimming pared 0 bases from V and 4 bases from J, leaving 17 bases between. The CDR3 DNA sequence: TGTGCCAGCAGCTTGGTAGGATCGGGTACTGCGGGAAACACCATATATTTT. Translated, it gives CASSLVGSGTAGNTIYF.

This sequence joins TRBV27 and TRBJ1-2; D unresolved. The CDR3 spans 13 residues. From germline, CDR1 is MNHEY and CDR2 SMNVEV (reference sequence). Trimming took off 2 bases at V and 4 bases at J, with 8 bases between the two ends. The CDR3 sequence is CASSLRRGYGYTF. The CDR3 nucleotides read TGTGCCAGCAGTTTACGCCGTGGCTATGGCTACACCTTC.

The chain combines TRBV6-4 with TRBJ2-5; 8 nucleotides line up with TRBD1. This CDR3 has 15 residues. Germline CDR1 is MRHNA and CDR2 is SNTAGT. The ends lost 4 bases at V and 1 base at J; junction bases unmatched: 5. CDR3 in DNA: TGTGCCAGCAGTGTCGACAGGGGTCCCCAAGAGACCCAGTACTTC. Translating it yields CASSVDRGPQETQYF.

A single count supports this clone. This CDR3 is also generated by other DNA sequences in the sample. J is TRBJ2-5 and V is TRBV30; no firm D call. This CDR3 region has 11 residues. Trimming took off 1 base at V and 4 bases at J, with 4 bases between the two ends. Germline V CDR1 and CDR2: GTSNPN, SVGIG (reference sequence). In DNA form, the CDR3 reads TGTGCCTGGAGTGGTCTAGAGACCCAGTACTTC. Its translation: CAWSGLETQYF.

V is TRBV4-3 and J is TRBJ2-1; 7 bases map to TRBD2. After removal of 0 bases from V and 4 bases from J, the junction contained 3 bases not matched to a gene. CDR3 size: 15 residues. CDR1 is LGHNA, CDR2 YSLEER, per germline. CDR3 in amino acids: CASSQEAGAYNEQFF. The CDR3 DNA reads TGCGCCAGCAGCCAAGAGGCGGGAGCGTACAATGAGCAGTTCTTC.

The rearrangement links TRBV15 to TRBJ1-4; the D is unclear. The J call is doubtful: the DNA matches TRBJ2-2 better. The germline V gene encodes CDR1 LNHNV and CDR2 YYDKDF (reference sequence). This CDR3 is built from 12 residues. The CDR3 bases are TGTGCCACCAGCACCAACAGAGGGGAGCTGTTTTTT. This sequence encodes CATSTNRGELFF.

The V gene is TRBV18, the J gene TRBJ1-3; D unresolved. Germline lookup yields CDR1 KGHSH and CDR2 LQKENI. Deletions cut 2 bases from V and 0 bases from J, with 11 bases between. The CDR3 contains 16 residues. Here the CDR3 reads CASSPIPVSSGNTIYF. CDR3 DNA: TGTGCCAGCTCACCAATTCCAGTCAGCTCTGGAAACACCATATATTTT.

The V gene is TRBV6-5, the J gene TRBJ1-5, with unresolved D. There are 14 residues in the CDR3. Trimming stripped 2 bases from V and 7 bases from J, with 12 bases between. Germline loops: CDR1 MNHEY, CDR2 SVGAGI. CDR3 loop: CASSYPASGQPQHF. The DNA for the CDR3 is TGTGCCAGCAGTTACCCAGCGTCCGGCCAGCCCCAGCATTTT.

The V gene is TRBV6-1, the J gene TRBJ1-2; the D is unclear. V lost 3 bases and J 8 bases, leaving 25 bases between the germline ends. The CDR3 runs 17 residues. Germline V gene data show CDR1 as MNHNS and CDR2 as SASEGT. The chain's CDR3 is CASSEHNFGLARLGYTF. The DNA of the CDR3 is TGTGCCAGCAGTGAGCACAATTTCGGACTGGCTCGGCTAGGCTACACCTTC.

This clone appeared a single time. The CDR3 bases are TGTGCCAGCAGCTTGGAGACAAGGAATAATGAGCAGTTCTTC. Its protein product is CASSLETRNNEQFF. The chain uses TRBV7-9 and TRBJ2-1; D is unresolved. There are 14 residues in the CDR3. The V gene's germline CDR1 is SEHNR and CDR2 FQNEAQ (reference sequence). Trimming took 3 bases from V and 7 from J, leaving 13 bases between them.

The rearrangement joins TRBV18 to TRBJ2-7, with D possibly TRBD2 on 6 matching bases. Germline V lookup: CDR1 KGHSH, CDR2 LQKENI. The CDR3 contains 15 residues. Trimming shortened V by 2 bases and J by 4 bases, and 15 bases separated the two germline ends. CDR3 in DNA: TGTGCCAGCTCACCAGCGGGGAAGTGGGGATACGAGCAGTACTTC. This codes for CASSPAGKWGYEQYF.

The chain joins TRBV11-2 to TRBJ1-5, with D perhaps TRBD1 (5 bases). The length of the CDR3 is 13 residues. Germline lookup yields CDR1 SGHAT and CDR2 FQNNGV. V gave up 4 bases and J gave up 7 bases, with 11 bases separating them. The chain's CDR3 is CASSSWGQQPQHF. In DNA, the CDR3 is TGTGCCAGCAGCTCCTGGGGCCAACAGCCCCAGCATTTT.

This sequence joins TRBV14 and TRBJ2-3; 8 bases agree with TRBD2. The CDR3 loop spans 17 amino acids. V lost 3 bases to trimming and J lost 3 bases; unmatched junction nucleotides: 11. CDR1 and CDR2 (germline): SGHDN, FVKESK. CDR3 region: CASSQISGGPRTDTQYF. The CDR3, as DNA: TGTGCCAGCAGCCAGATAAGCGGGGGCCCGAGGACAGATACGCAGTATTTT.

This sequence joins TRBV9 and TRBJ2-7; no firm D call. The germline V gene has CDR1 SGDLS and CDR2 YYNGEE. The CDR3 has 15 amino acids. Trimming removed 0 bases at V and 3 bases at J, with 13 bases between. CDR3 DNA sequence: TGTGCCAGCAGCGTAGAAGGTAGTCGTAACTACGAGCAGTACTTC. Protein sequence: CASSVEGSRNYEQYF.

This chain joins TRBV5-1 and TRBJ2-5; D possibly corresponds to TRBD1 (6 bases). CDR3 length: 17 residues. The germline V gene encodes CDR1 SGHRS and CDR2 YFSETQ. Deletions cut 0 bases from V and 5 bases from J, with 20 bases between. Written as DNA, the CDR3 is TGCGCCAGCAGCTTGGAGCAGGGGCCCGGGATGGGGGAGACCCAGTACTTC. Its translation is CASSLEQGPGMGETQYF.

The chain has TRBV28 and TRBJ2-1; 8 nucleotides align to TRBD2. Germline V CDR1 and CDR2: MDHEN, SYDVKM. The CDR3 is 15 amino acids. V lost 7 bases, J lost 6 bases, and 11 bases stayed unmatched. The DNA of the CDR3 is TGTGCCAGCACCGCCGGGGGGGAAGGGTCCAATGAGCAGTTCTTC. Translation: CASTAGGEGSNEQFF.

V usage is TRBV10-2 and J usage is TRBJ1-2; maybe TRBD1 (5 bases). The ends were cut back, 4 bases at V and 0 bases at J, with 21 bases in the middle. The CDR3 is 18 residues long. Germline V CDR1 and CDR2: WSHSY, SAAADI. The CDR3 here is CASSGVISDRRPNYGYTF. CDR3 DNA sequence: TGCGCCAGCAGTGGCGTGATTAGCGACAGACGACCTAACTATGGCTACACCTTC.

This clone was seen just once. The chain links TRBV27 to TRBJ2-5; D remains ambiguous. The CDR3 covers 11 residues. Per germline, CDR1 MNHEY and CDR2 SMNVEV (reference sequence). Trimming took off 5 bases at V and 2 bases at J, with 3 bases between the two ends. The CDR3 spells CASSDQETQYF. The CDR3 DNA follows: TGTGCCAGCAGTGATCAAGAGACCCAGTACTTC.

This clone was seen a single time. The chain uses TRBV7-2 and TRBJ2-1, with unresolved D. Germline V gene data show CDR1 as SGHTA and CDR2 as FQGNSA. CDR3 length: 12 residues. Between the trimmed V and J ends, which lost 5 bases and 6 bases, there was a span of 8 bases. CDR3 DNA sequence: TGTGCCAGCAGCCGTCGGCCCAATGAGCAGTTCTTC. It is translated as CASSRRPNEQFF.

This clone was recorded only once. This chain joins TRBV5-5 and TRBJ1-2; D call uncertain. Germline V gene lookup returns CDR1 SGHKS and CDR2 YYEKEE (reference sequence). The V end lost 1 base, the J end lost 0 bases, and 10 bases lay between the germline ends. The CDR3 loop spans 15 amino acids. The CDR3 sequence is CASSLLGLTNYGYTF. CDR3 coding DNA: TGTGCCAGCAGCTTGCTCGGCCTTACTAACTATGGCTACACCTTC.

This chain links TRBV5-4 with TRBJ2-7; 8 nucleotides agree with TRBD2. Trimming removed 4 bases from V and 3 bases from J; junction bases left unmatched: 15. Germline CDR1 and CDR2: SGHNT and YYREEE (reference sequence). The CDR3 runs 17 residues. The CDR3 loop is CASSPTSGLYPGYEQYF. DNA for the CDR3: TGTGCCAGCAGCCCTACTAGCGGCCTTTATCCCGGCTACGAGCAGTACTTC.

The V and J genes are TRBV7-6 and TRBJ2-7; a weak D match, TRBD1 (5 bases). The V end lost 5 bases, the J end lost 5 bases, and 10 bases lay between the germline ends. The CDR3 is 12 amino acids. CDR1 is SGHVS and CDR2 is FNYEAQ in the germline V gene. The CDR3 loop is CASSQGPNEQYF. As DNA, the CDR3 is TGTGCCAGCAGCCAGGGTCCCAACGAGCAGTACTTC.

The chain carries TRBV6-5 and TRBJ2-2, with 7 bases aligning to TRBD1. With V trimmed by 6 bases and J by 0 bases, 4 bases remained unmatched. The CDR3 spans 15 residues. CDR1 MNHEY and CDR2 SVGAGI come from the germline V gene. This CDR3 reads CASSLGQANTGELFF. The CDR3, as DNA: TGTGCCAGCAGCCTCGGACAGGCGAACACCGGGGAGCTGTTTTTT.

The rearrangement joins TRBV18 to TRBJ1-2; 8 bases align to TRBD1. CDR1 and CDR2 from the germline V gene are KGHSH and LQKENI. CDR3 length: 13 amino acids. Trimming took 3 bases from V and 8 from J; bases not matched to a gene: 5. The CDR3 sequence: CASSPQGARGYTF. The CDR3 bases are TGTGCCAGCTCACCGCAGGGGGCGCGCGGCTACACCTTC.